This T cell receptor beta chain stems from a study of blood T cell repertoires in COVID-19. For the study at large: COVID-19 samples from acute and convalescent phases originated in the United States, Italy and Spain. Nucleic acid was either cDNA or gDNA, and it came from T cells, B-cell-depleted T cells, or PBMCs.

The germline V gene encodes CDR1 SGHTA and CDR2 FQGNSA. This CDR3 has 15 amino acids. J lost 4 bases, V lost 1 base, and 3 bases had no gene match. Methods used by the authors: It was from reference gene primer amplification that nucleated cell counts were estimated. TCRdb keeps only in-frame clones here, not all; method: immunoSEQ multiplex PCR. From that table come the V and J calls and clone size; the DNA was used to work out D and trimming. The data contain roughly 200,000 clones, over 75% of them singletons. The TCR originated in a man older than 75 with acute or convalescent COVID-19. The rearrangement links TRBV7-2 to TRBJ2-1, with 8 bases that match TRBD2. Sequenced sample: peripheral blood. The CDR3 bases are TGTGCCAGCAGCTTAGGAGGGACTAGTTACAATGAGCAGTTCTTC. Translated: CASSLGGTSYNEQFF. The complete variable domain, with remaining parts taken from reference TRBV7-2 and TRBJ2-1, reads GAGVSQSPSNKVTEKGKDVELRCDPISGHTALYWYRQSLGQGLEFLIYFQGNSAPDKSGLPSDRFSAERTGGSVSTLTIQRTQQEDSAVYLCASSLGGTSYNEQFFGPGTRLTVL.